These 25 T cell receptor beta chains came from one sample sequenced in a study of regulatory T cells in long-lasting Graves disease. Researchers made TCR beta libraries by using iRepertoire HTBI primers and running Arm-PCR on CDR3 regions. TCRdb reprocessed the multiplex PCR reads via MiXCR and lists one record per CDR3 protein. Of almost 450,000 distinct CDR3 sequences in the sample, less than 20% were seen once. Stated time point: newly diagnosed GD, antithyroid drugs for less than 3 months. RNA extracted from PBMCs served as the sequencing template. These data are also associated with another study on T cells in Graves' hyperthyroidism and ophthalmopathy.

The sequences come from peripheral blood mononuclear cells (PBMCs), collected at new diagnosis, from a patient treated with antithyroid drugs. Receptor source: a woman in her twenties or thirties with Graves disease.

Many counts were recorded for this clonotype. The chain employs TRBV28 and TRBJ2-3; TRBD2 might be the D (5 bases). This CDR3 is built from 14 residues. Trimming stripped 2 bases from V and 1 base from J, with 7 bases between. Germline V lookup: CDR1 MDHEN, CDR2 SYDVKM. The CDR3 is CASSLRSGTDTQYF. The CDR3 bases are TGTGCCAGCAGTTTACGTAGCGGCACAGATACGCAGTATTTT.

The V and J genes are TRBV29-1 and TRBJ2-5, with 12 bases identical to TRBD2. The CDR3 is 15 residues long. Per germline, CDR1 SQVTM and CDR2 ANQGSEA. With V trimmed by 6 bases and J by 4 bases, 9 bases remained unmatched. The CDR3 region has the DNA TGCAGCGTACCTAGGACTAGCGGGATGGGAGAGACCCAGTACTTC. This encodes CSVPRTSGMGETQYF.

The chain joins TRBV7-8 to TRBJ2-7; either TRBD1 or TRBD2 may supply D (6 bases each). The CDR3 has 15 residues. Looked up from germline, CDR1 is SGHVS and CDR2 is FQNEAQ. V lost 5 bases to trimming and J lost 2 bases, with 16 bases between them. The DNA of the CDR3 is TGTGCCAGCAGCGCGGGACAAGATCCGGCCTACGAGCAGTACTTC. This codes for CASSAGQDPAYEQYF.

This clonotype was seen only a few times. The chain joins TRBV6-1 to TRBJ1-2, with 9 bases fitting TRBD1. CDR3 length: 13 amino acids. The V segment lost 6 bases and the J segment 7 bases; nucleotides outside the gene matches: 6. CDR1 and CDR2 from the germline V gene are MNHNS and SASEGT. CDR3 amino acids: CASSRDREAGYTF. The CDR3 DNA follows: TGTGCCAGCAGCAGGGACAGGGAGGCTGGCTACACCTTC.

This clonotype has ten or more counts. V and J are TRBV7-3 and TRBJ2-1; D gene unclear. The CDR3 has 18 residues. Germline CDR1 and CDR2: SGHTA and FQGTGA. V gave up 2 bases and J gave up 7 bases, with 24 bases separating them. CDR3 sequence: CASSLAFASIKTCNEQFF. The CDR3 DNA follows: TGTGCCAGCAGCTTAGCGTTTGCGTCTATTAAAACATGTAATGAGCAGTTCTTC.

This clonotype was counted at least ten times. J is TRBJ1-1 and V is TRBV2, with D possibly matching TRBD1 (6 bases). The CDR3 is 12 amino acids. Germline V CDR1 and CDR2: SNHLY, FYNNEI. Trimming cost V 8 bases and J 10 bases, with 17 bases left between them. CDR3 DNA sequence: TGTGCCAGCTTGGATGGGATAGGGGGAGCTTTCTTT. It yields the protein CASLDGIGGAFF.

This clonotype was counted at least ten times. This rearrangement joins TRBV7-8 to TRBJ2-5; 12 bases map to TRBD2. Germline V gene sequence: CDR1 SGHVS, CDR2 FQNEAQ. Trimming removed 5 bases from V and 5 bases from J; junction bases left unmatched: 6. CDR3 length: 15 residues. In nucleotides, the CDR3 is TGTGCCAGCAGCCGCCTAGCGGGAGGGCCGGAGACCCAGTACTTC. It codes for CASSRLAGGPETQYF.

There are many counts of this clonotype. The V and J genes are TRBV6-1 and TRBJ2-1, with 8 positions matching TRBD2. The CDR3 consists of 17 residues. Germline V lookup: CDR1 MNHNS, CDR2 SASEGT. Germline trimming cut 7 bases from V and 2 bases from J; bases unmatched to any gene: 13. The CDR3 here is CASTYRAGGPPYNEQFF. Here the CDR3 DNA reads TGTGCCAGCACGTACAGGGCGGGAGGCCCGCCCTACAATGAGCAGTTCTTC.

As concerns this clonotype: With a far larger clone one base away, a read error is the likely cause. The V gene is TRBV15, the J gene TRBJ2-1; 11 bases are shared with TRBD2. This CDR3 spans 14 amino acids. V shed 4 bases and J 10 bases; nucleotides not matched to a gene: 6. Germline CDR1 LNHNV, CDR2 YYDKDF (reference sequence). In DNA, the CDR3 is TGTGCCACCAGCACACTAGCGGGAGCCTACGAGCAGTTCTTC. Translating it yields CATSTLAGAYEQFF. The variable domain in full, with the rest retrieved from reference TRBV15 and TRBJ2-1, is DAMVIQNPRYQVTQFGKPVTLSCSQTLNHNVMYWYQQKSSQAPKLLFHYYDKDFNNEADTPDNFQSRRPNTSFCFLDIRSPGLGDTAMYLCATSTLAGAYEQFFGPGTRLTVL.

This clonotype was detected many times. The V and J genes are TRBV7-8 and TRBJ2-1; 8 nucleotides align to TRBD2. There are 17 residues in the CDR3. Germline values: CDR1 SGHVS, CDR2 FQNEAQ. Trimming at V came to 2 bases and at J to 0 bases, leaving 6 bases not matched to a gene. The chain's CDR3 is CASSLRLAPHSYNEQFF. The DNA of the CDR3 is TGTGCCAGCAGCTTAAGACTAGCGCCGCACTCCTACAATGAGCAGTTCTTC.

This clonotype was picked up a small number of times. The chain carries TRBV10-2 and TRBJ2-1; D unclear. CDR1 is WSHSY, CDR2 SAAADI, per germline. The CDR3 totals 12 residues. The V end was cut by 2 bases, the J end by 10 bases, with 9 bases between. The CDR3 here is CASSEGDTEQFF. The CDR3 bases are TGCGCCAGCAGTGAGGGGGATACAGAGCAGTTCTTC.

V gene TRBV5-1 combines with J gene TRBJ2-1; the match to TRBD2 covers 7 bases. V lost 0 bases, J lost 9 bases, and 9 bases stayed unmatched. CDR3 length: 15 residues. Germline V gene data show CDR1 as SGHRS and CDR2 as YFSETQ. The CDR3, as DNA: TGCGCCAGCAGCTTGGATTCTCCGACTAGCCGTGAGCAGTTCTTC. Protein: CASSLDSPTSREQFF.

Concerning this clonotype itself: A much larger clone lies one base from this, so it may be a read error. The rearrangement uses TRBV6-2 or TRBV6-3 and TRBJ2-7; a possible D gene is TRBD2 (5 bases). The CDR3 has 11 amino acids. The germline CDR1 and CDR2 sequences are MNHEY and SVGEGT. The CDR3 DNA sequence: TGTGCCAGCAGGGGAGAGGACGAGCAGCACTTC. Amino acids: CASRGEDEQHF.

This clonotype has a count of ten or more. The CDR3 bases are TGTGCCACCAGGACGGATGAAAAACTGTTTTTT. It yields the protein CATRTDEKLFF. V usage is TRBV3-1 and J usage is TRBJ1-4; D is ambiguous. The V end was cut by 10 bases, the J end by 6 bases, with 9 bases between. The CDR3 length is 11 residues. In germline, CDR1 is LGHDT, CDR2 YNNKEL (reference sequence).

The CDR3 DNA reads TGTGCCAGCAGCTTTAGTCCCCCGGCGGCGGGCACTGAAGCTTTCTTT. It translates to CASSFSPPAAGTEAFF. The J gene is TRBJ1-1, the V gene TRBV5-8, with D hard to call. The length of the CDR3 is 16 residues. V was trimmed by 2 bases and J by 4 bases, leaving 18 bases between them. CDR1 and CDR2 from the germline V gene are SGHTS and YDEGEE.

Notes on this clonotype: This may arise from a read error, as a much more abundant clone is one base away. This chain uses TRBV20-1 with TRBJ2-1; the match to TRBD2 covers 8 bases. CDR1 is DFQATT and CDR2 is SNEGSKA in the germline V gene (reference sequence). V shed 8 bases, J shed 7 bases, and the junction held 19 bases outside the gene matches. The CDR3 is 16 amino acids. CDR3 residues: CSTFRGATSARNEQFF. CDR3 nucleotide sequence: TGCAGTACGTTCAGAGGGGCGACTAGCGCGAGAAATGAGCAGTTCTTC.

The chain links TRBV11-2 to TRBJ2-7; D is perhaps TRBD2 (6 bases). Germline V gene data show CDR1 as SGHAT and CDR2 as FQNNGV. The CDR3 contains 15 residues. V lost 4 bases to trimming and J lost 4 bases, with 17 bases between them. The CDR3 DNA is TGTGCCAGCAGCTCCTTCCGGGGAGGACGGTACGAGCAGTACTTC. Its protein is CASSSFRGGRYEQYF.

Ten or more counts support this clonotype. The CDR3 DNA reads TGTGCCAGCAGCCCCCTGAGTGGGTACGAGCAGTACTTC. Translated: CASSPLSGYEQYF. The J gene is TRBJ2-7, the V gene TRBV3-1; D unresolved. The CDR3 is made up of 13 amino acids. Germline assignment: CDR1 LGHDT and CDR2 YNNKEL (reference sequence). With 4 bases removed from V and 4 bases from J, the gap between germline ends came to 11 bases.

This clonotype has a count of ten or more. The chain has TRBV3-1 and TRBJ2-1; D not resolved. This CDR3 has 14 amino acids. The V end lost 0 bases, the J end lost 10 bases, and 13 bases lay between the germline ends. Germline V CDR1 and CDR2: LGHDT, YNNKEL (reference sequence). The CDR3 DNA sequence: TGTGCCAGCAGCCAAGAGGTGGTGAGCCCAGAGCAGTTCTTC. Encoded protein: CASSQEVVSPEQFF.

The rearrangement links TRBV11-2 to TRBJ2-7; D is possibly TRBD2 (5 bases). This CDR3 contains 15 residues. Trimming pared 2 bases from V and 5 bases from J, leaving 16 bases between. Germline CDR1 reads SGHAT; CDR2 reads FQNNGV. CDR3 region: CASSLIRGSVHEQYF. The CDR3 DNA reads as TGTGCCAGCAGCTTAATTAGAGGGTCTGTCCACGAGCAGTACTTC.

This clonotype showed up many times. The chain employs TRBV7-6 and TRBJ2-1; D is tentatively TRBD1 or TRBD2 (6 bases each). This CDR3 is built from 13 residues. Per the germline V gene, CDR1 is SGHVS and CDR2 is FNYEAQ. V was pared by 3 bases and J by 10 bases, with 13 bases between. The CDR3 DNA follows: TGTGCCAGCAGCTTGACTACCGGGGGCGAGCAGTTCTTC. As protein: CASSLTTGGEQFF.

This clonotype was counted many times. The genes are TRBV20-1 and TRBJ2-7, with D tentatively TRBD2 (6 bases). The V end was cut by 5 bases, the J end by 0 bases, with 14 bases between. Germline V CDR1 and CDR2: DFQATT, SNEGSKA (reference sequence). The CDR3 runs to 14 residues. The DNA of the CDR3 is TGCAGTGCTTCCTCCGGGCGGGGCTCCTACGAGCAGTACTTC. This translates into CSASSGRGSYEQYF.

There are many counts of this clonotype. The J gene is TRBJ2-1, the V gene TRBV7-2; a possible D gene is TRBD1 (5 bases). Per the germline V gene, CDR1 is SGHTA and CDR2 is FQGNSA. Trimming removed 7 bases from V and 10 bases from J, with 14 bases in between. The CDR3 spans 12 residues. CDR3 bases: TGTGCCAGCACCTCGACAGTCGGGGAGCAGTTCTTC. Protein: CASTSTVGEQFF.

Here the CDR3 reads CASSEGTWGSTDTQYF. CDR3 nucleotide sequence: TGCGCCAGCAGCGAGGGGACTTGGGGGAGTACAGATACGCAGTATTTT. This sequence joins TRBV5-1 and TRBJ2-3; D is possibly TRBD2 (6 bases). The CDR3 is 16 residues long. Germline CDR1 and CDR2: SGHRS and YFSETQ. With 4 bases removed from V and 3 bases from J, the gap between germline ends came to 18 bases.

The chain recombines TRBV19 with TRBJ2-2; no definite D call. The germline V gene encodes CDR1 LNHDA and CDR2 SQIVND (reference sequence). CDR3 length: 14 amino acids. The V end was cut by 7 bases, the J end by 1 base, with 10 bases between. CDR3 residues: CASIKGRNTGELFF. CDR3 nucleotides: TGTGCCAGTATAAAGGGTCGGAACACCGGGGAGCTGTTTTTT.